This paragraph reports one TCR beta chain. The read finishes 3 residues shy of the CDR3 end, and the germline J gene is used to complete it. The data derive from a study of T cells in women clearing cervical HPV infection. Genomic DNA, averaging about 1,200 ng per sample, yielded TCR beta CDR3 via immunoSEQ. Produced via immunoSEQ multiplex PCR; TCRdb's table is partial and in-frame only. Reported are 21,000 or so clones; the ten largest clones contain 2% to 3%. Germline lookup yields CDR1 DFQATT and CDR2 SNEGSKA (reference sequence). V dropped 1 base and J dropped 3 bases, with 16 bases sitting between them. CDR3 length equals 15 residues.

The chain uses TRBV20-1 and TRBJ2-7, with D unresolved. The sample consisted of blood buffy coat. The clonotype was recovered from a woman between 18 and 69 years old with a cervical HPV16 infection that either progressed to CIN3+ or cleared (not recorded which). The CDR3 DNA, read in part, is TGCAGTGCTAGAGGCCTTTCCAGTAGCAGCTACGAG. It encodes CSARGLSSSSYE. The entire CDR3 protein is CSARGLSSSSYEQYF.